The rows below give T cell receptor delta chains drawn from one sample of a study of Vδ1+ human thymocytes. TCRdb reran clone calling via CATT on the multiplex PCR reads. The sample records 80,000 or so delta-chain clones, about 35% being singletons. The source material was Vdelta1+ gamma-delta thymocytes from the thymus. These receptors were obtained from a boy less than two years old who had congenital heart surgery. Both conserved end residues are part of each CDR3. The D gene is left open where the match is weak. The listing skips clone size in some rows; elsewhere it reads once, few, many or a size class.

TRDD3	few	TRDV1	TRDJ1	CALGVRTGTLSPGIQGTDKLIF	TGTGCTCTTGGGGTACGAACGGGAACCCTGTCCCCGGGGATACAGGGCACCGATAAACTCATCTTT
.	.	TRDV1	TRDJ1	CALGARDLATVLGSPKLIF	TGTGCTCTTGGAGCCCGGGACCTTGCAACGGTACTGGGCAGTCCTAAACTCATATTT
TRDD3	.	TRDV1	TRDJ1	CALFYPTTTGGIDKLIF	TGTGCTCTCTTCTATCCTACAACTACTGGGGGAATCGATAAACTCATCTTT
TRDD3	.	TRDV1	TRDJ1	CALGERPPRWLGDKADKLIF	TGTGCTCTTGGGGAACGGCCTCCCCGTTGGCTGGGGGATAAGGCCGATAAACTCATCTTT
.	few	TRDV1	TRDJ1	CALGSSPHTDKLIF	TGTGCTCTTGGGAGCAGCCCCCACACCGATAAACTCATCTTT
.	.	TRDV1	TRDJ1	CALGEISYPRTDKLIF	TGTGCTCTTGGGGAAATATCCTACCCACGCACCGATAAACTCATCTTT
.	few	TRDV1	TRDJ1	CALGELFFRKETHLLGTDKLIF	TGTGCTCTTGGGGAACTATTCTTCCGGAAGGAGACCCACTTACTCGGCACCGATAAACTCATCTTT
.	.	TRDV1	TRDJ1	CALGERIHGFFYPIYTDKLIF	TGTGCTCTTGGGGAAAGAATTCATGGGTTCTTCTACCCGATCTACACCGATAAACTCATCTTT
.	few	TRDV1	TRDJ1	CALGEWAFPRTGHDKLIF	TGTGCTCTTGGGGAATGGGCCTTCCCTCGTACTGGACACGATAAACTCATCTTT
.	few	TRDV1	TRDJ1	CALGGLRPPPDKLIF	TGTGCTCTTGGGGGCCTAAGGCCACCCCCCGATAAACTCATCTTT
.	.	TRDV1	TRDJ1	CALGEGPSFPSSYDKLIF	TGTGCTCTTGGGGAAGGTCCCAGCTTCCCATCCAGCTACGATAAACTCATCTTT
.	.	TRDV1	TRDJ1	CALGEGTSRTLYWEPTAYTDKLIF	TGTGCTCTTGGGGAGGGGACCTCTAGGACCTTATACTGGGAACCGACAGCTTACACCGATAAACTCATCTTT
TRDD2	few	TRDV1	TRDJ1	CALGELIFLPFSRMGEATDKLIF	TGTGCTCTTGGGGAACTGATCTTCCTACCCTTTTCGAGAATGGGAGAAGCCACCGATAAACTCATCTTT
.	few	TRDV1	TRDJ1	CALGEPQTVGRGADKLIF	TGTGCTCTTGGGGAACCCCAAACAGTGGGGCGCGGGGCCGATAAACTCATCTTT
TRDD2	.	TRDV1	TRDJ1	CALGELWPSYATDKLIF	TGTGCTCTTGGGGAACTTTGGCCTTCCTACGCGACCGATAAACTCATCTTT
TRDD3	.	TRDV1	TRDJ1	CALGANLPLGTGGSDRLRYTDKLIF	TGTGCTCTTGGGGCAAATCTTCCCCTTGGGACTGGGGGATCCGACCGCCTCAGGTACACCGATAAACTCATTTTT
TRDD3	few	TRDV1	TRDJ1	CALAYGHSSYITGGSDKLIF	TGTGCTCTTGCCTACGGACACTCTTCCTATATAACTGGGGGATCCGATAAACTCATCTTT
TRDD3	few	TRDV1	TRDJ1	CALGDQCRTSYWGIFYTDKLIF	TGTGCTCTTGGGGACCAATGTCGGACCTCGTACTGGGGGATCTTTTACACCGATAAACTCATCTTT
TRDD3	.	TRDV1	TRDJ1	CALGDPHCGIRSKLIF	TGTGCTCTTGGGGATCCCCACTGTGGGATACGAAGTAAACTCATCTTT
.	few	TRDV1	TRDJ1	CALGELVTPPPDPRRLIF	TGTGCTCTTGGGGAACTAGTGACTCCTCCTCCCGACCCTCGACGGCTCATCTTT
.	.	TRDV1	TRDJ1	CALGDWTFLPTIGGEYTDKLIF	TGTGCTCTTGGGGACTGGACTTTCCTGCCTACCATAGGGGGGGAGTACACCGATAAACTCATCTTT
.	.	TRDV1	TRDJ1	CALGEPPGIGKLIF	TGTGCTCTTGGGGAACCCCCAGGGATAGGTAAACTCATCTTT
.	.	TRDV1	TRDJ1	CALGELPGLPTILGDGGLPYTDKLIF	TGTGCTCTTGGGGAACTCCCCGGCCTTCCTACCATACTGGGGGATGGGGGTCTGCCATACACCGATAAACTCATCTTT
TRDD2	.	TRDV1	TRDJ1	CALGEPPFLRGALNTDKLIF	TGTGCTCTTGGGGAACCCCCTTTCCTACGGGGGGCCCTGAACACCGATAAACTCATCTTT
.	.	TRDV1	TRDJ1	CALGELVPVHTGILGGKLIF	TGTGCTCTTGGGGAACTCGTCCCGGTCCATACTGGGATCCTTGGGGGTAAACTCATCTTT
TRDD2	.	TRDV1	TRDJ1	CALGDPTSSYAGVYTDKLIF	TGTGCTCTTGGGGATCCCACTTCTTCCTACGCGGGGGTATACACCGATAAACTCATCTTT
.	.	TRDV1	TRDJ1	CALSCPRDKLIF	TGTGCTCTTAGTTGCCCACGGGATAAACTCATCTTT
TRDD3	few	TRDV1	TRDJ1	CALGEVGIKRDTDKLIF	TGTGCTCTTGGGGAAGTGGGGATAAAAAGGGACACCGATAAACTCATCTTT
TRDD3	few	TRDV1	TRDJ1	CALGESIGGYAKLIF	TGTGCTCTTGGGGAGTCGATTGGGGGATACGCTAAACTCATCTTT
.	.	TRDV1	TRDJ1	CALGLAVVKYTDKLIF	TGTGCTCTTGGGCTCGCCGTGGTGAAGTACACCGATAAACTCATCTTT
.	few	TRDV2	TRDJ1	CACDTLGNTPKTDKLIF	TGTGCCTGTGACACGTTGGGGAATACCCCTAAAACCGATAAACTCATCTTT
TRDD3	.	TRDV1	TRDJ1	CALGEIISLPTTLTGGSLLTDKLIF	TGTGCTCTTGGGGAAATCATCTCCCTTCCCACAACCCTTACTGGGGGATCTCTCCTCACCGATAAACTCATCTTT
.	once	TRDV1	TRDJ2	CALAPLWGLHGILGALTAQLFF	TGTGCTCTTGCTCCCCTCTGGGGCCTACACGGTATACTAGGGGCTTTGACAGCACAACTCTTCTTT
TRDD3	.	TRDV1	TRDJ1	CALGDLLPGGYDTDKLIF	TGTGCTCTTGGGGATCTACTTCCTGGGGGATACGACACCGATAAACTCATCTTT
TRDD3	few	TRDV1	TRDJ1	CALGERTESPYPRLGVTDKLIF	TGTGCTCTTGGGGAAAGGACGGAAAGCCCCTACCCCCGACTGGGGGTCACCGATAAACTCATCTTT
TRDD3	.	TRDV1	TRDJ1	CALGDPCWGYGGPGTDKLIF	TGTGCTCTTGGGGACCCCTGTTGGGGATACGGTGGACCAGGCACCGATAAACTCATCTTT
.	.	TRDV1	TRDJ1	CALGELSGAGDSPTDKLIF	TGTGCTCTTGGGGAACTGTCCGGGGCTGGGGACAGCCCCACCGATAAACTCATCTTT
TRDD3	few	TRDV2	TRDJ1	CACDTGLGDTRDCTDKLIF	TGTGCCTGTGACACCGGACTGGGGGATACGCGAGATTGCACCGATAAACTCATCTTT
TRDD3	.	TRDV1	TRDJ1	CALGDNNWGIPTDKLIF	TGTGCTCTTGGGGATAATAATTGGGGGATACCAACCGATAAACTCATCTTT